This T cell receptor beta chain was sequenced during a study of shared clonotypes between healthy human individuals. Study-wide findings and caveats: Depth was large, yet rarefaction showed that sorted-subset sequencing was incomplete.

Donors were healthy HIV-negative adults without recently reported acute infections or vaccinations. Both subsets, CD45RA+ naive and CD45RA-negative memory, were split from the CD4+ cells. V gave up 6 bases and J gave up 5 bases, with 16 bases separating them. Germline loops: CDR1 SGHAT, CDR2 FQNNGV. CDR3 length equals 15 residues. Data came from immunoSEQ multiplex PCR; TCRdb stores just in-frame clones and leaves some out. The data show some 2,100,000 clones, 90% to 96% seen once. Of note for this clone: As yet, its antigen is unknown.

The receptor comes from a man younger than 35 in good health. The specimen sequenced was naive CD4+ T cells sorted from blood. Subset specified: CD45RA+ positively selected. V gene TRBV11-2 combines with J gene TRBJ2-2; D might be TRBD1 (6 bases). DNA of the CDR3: TGTGCCAGCAGTTTAACAGGGAAAAGGACCGGGGAGCTGTTTTTT. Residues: CASSLTGKRTGELFF.